The source of this TCR beta chain is a study of response to subunit inactivated influenza vaccine. From the RT-PCR reads, TCRdb called clonotypes with MiXCR, one entry per CDR3 protein. The data contain roughly 620,000 distinct CDR3 sequences, 11% of them singletons. The CDR3 has 15 residues. Trimming pared 6 bases from V and 0 bases from J, leaving 12 bases between. From germline, CDR1 is MNHEY and CDR2 SVGEGT. This sample was also put to use in a study of T cells expressing NK-cell markers. That report adds: Synthesis of TCR beta cDNA relied on 5'RACE template switching carrying UMIs. TCR beta repertoires came from sorted CD3+CD56+NKG2C+, CD3+CD56+NKG2C- and CD3+CD56-NKG2C+ T cells. In several experiments, sorting was confined to alpha-beta TCR T cells through use of an anti-gamma-delta TCR antibody.

The sequence was obtained from a man aged 50-60 years who received an inactivated influenza vaccine. The chain is built from TRBV6-2 or TRBV6-3 and TRBJ2-4; no clear D. The input for sequencing was PBMCs from blood, taken on the day of vaccination. The CDR3 spells CASSPPELAKNIQYF. The DNA for the CDR3 is TGTGCCAGCAGCCCACCCGAACTAGCCAAAAACATTCAGTACTTC.